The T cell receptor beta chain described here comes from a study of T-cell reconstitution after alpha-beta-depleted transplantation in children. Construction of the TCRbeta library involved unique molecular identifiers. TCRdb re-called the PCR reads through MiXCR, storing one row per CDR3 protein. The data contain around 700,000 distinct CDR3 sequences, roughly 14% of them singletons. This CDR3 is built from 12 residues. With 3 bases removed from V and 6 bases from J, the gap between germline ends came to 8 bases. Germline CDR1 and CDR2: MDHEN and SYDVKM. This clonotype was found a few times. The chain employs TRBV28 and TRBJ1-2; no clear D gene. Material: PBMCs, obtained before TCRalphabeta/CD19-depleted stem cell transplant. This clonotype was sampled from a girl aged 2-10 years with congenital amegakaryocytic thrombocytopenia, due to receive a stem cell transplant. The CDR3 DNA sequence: TGTGCCAGCAGTTTTCGGGAGAATGGCTACACCTTC. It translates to CASSFRENGYTF.